The 16 T cell receptor beta chains below come from one sample, sequenced in a study of T cell responses to AZD1222 COVID-19 vaccine. The assay was immunoSEQ multiplex PCR, and TCRdb's table has in-frame clones only and misses some. Among approximately 200,000 clones, 88% were seen once, and the ten largest hold roughly 7.7%. The sample consisted of peripheral blood, taken on day 0 of AZD1222 vaccination. Receptors originate from an adult in good health.

The CDR3 is CASSFRGGRSDTQYF. CDR3 nucleotide sequence: TGTGCCAGCAGCTTCCGGGGGGGCCGGTCAGATACGCAGTATTTT. This chain uses TRBV7-3 with TRBJ2-3; 8 bases line up with TRBD2. CDR1 and CDR2 (germline): SGHTA, FQGTGA. V shed 3 bases and J 4 bases; nucleotides not matched to a gene: 6. CDR3 length: 15 amino acids.

The chain combines TRBV21-1 with TRBJ1-5; the table's D gene call, TRBD1, was not cross checked with the DNA. TRBV21-1 is marked as a pseudogene. This CDR3 has 13 amino acids. The DNA of the CDR3 is TGTGCCAGAACGACAGGTAGCAATCAGCCCCAGCATTTT. Translating it yields CARTTGSNQPQHF.

The chain carries TRBV7-2 and TRBJ2-7; 8 bases line up with TRBD1. The length of the CDR3 is 19 residues. V was clipped by 2 bases and J by 0 bases; unmatched bases: 15. CDR1 is SGHTA and CDR2 is FQGNSA in the germline V gene. In nucleotides, the CDR3 is TGTGCCAGCAGCTTATTAGGACAGGGAAGAGGCGTACACTCCTACGAGCAGTACTTC. This gives the protein CASSLLGQGRGVHSYEQYF.

Of note for this clone: One end of the junction is discordant with germline, which a read error may explain. This rearrangement joins TRBV19 to TRBJ2-2, with 12 bases aligning to TRBD2. This CDR3 has 17 residues. Germline V lookup: CDR1 LNHDA, CDR2 SQIVND (reference sequence). The CDR3 spells CPSSILAGGAGTGELFF. CDR3 nucleotide sequence: TGTCCCAGTAGTATTCTAGCGGGGGGGGCGGGCACCGGGGAGCTGTTTTTT.

Only a few counts were recorded for this clone. This chain links TRBV5-4 with TRBJ1-2; 9 nucleotides align to TRBD1. CDR1 is SGHNT and CDR2 is YYREEE in the germline V gene (reference sequence). The CDR3 has 16 residues. V dropped 4 bases and J dropped 4; count of bases not matched to a gene: 11. The CDR3 nucleotides read TGTGCCAGCAGCGACCACCACAGGGGGCGTACCTATGGCTACACCTTC. Its protein product is CASSDHHRGRTYGYTF.

This clone showed up just once. The chain is built from TRBV12-3 or TRBV12-4 and TRBJ2-5, with D perhaps matching TRBD1 (6 bases). The CDR3 runs 13 residues. V dropped 5 bases and J dropped 3 bases, with 10 bases sitting between them. CDR3 in amino acids: CASSVPGEETQYF. The CDR3 DNA is TGTGCCAGCAGTGTCCCAGGGGAAGAGACCCAGTACTTC.

V usage is TRBV9 and J usage is TRBJ2-1; D could derive from TRBD1 or TRBD2 (7 bases each). V was pared by 6 bases and J by 3 bases, with 19 bases between. The CDR3 length is 16 residues. Germline V gene data show CDR1 as SGDLS and CDR2 as YYNGEE. The DNA for the CDR3 is TGTGCCAGCAATCCACAGGGAGGGGGCCTCTACAATGAGCAGTTCTTC. This sequence encodes CASNPQGGGLYNEQFF. Variable domain in full (rest from reference TRBV9 and TRBJ2-1): DSGVTQTPKHLITATGQRVTLRCSPRSGDLSVYWYQQSLDQGLQFLIQYYNGEERAKGNILERFSAQQFPDLHSELNLSSLELGDSALYFCASNPQGGGLYNEQFFGPGTRLTVL.

Points on this clone: The sample holds other DNA sequences that translate to the same CDR3. V gene TRBV5-6 combines with J gene TRBJ1-2; 7 nucleotides line up with TRBD1. The CDR3 loop spans 14 amino acids. Germline CDR1 and CDR2: SGHDT and YYEEEE. V dropped 4 bases and J dropped 5; count of bases not matched to a gene: 8. CDR3 loop: CASSPGQAVYGYTF. Here the CDR3 DNA reads TGTGCCAGCAGCCCCGGACAGGCCGTGTATGGCTACACCTTC.

The rearrangement joins TRBV19 to TRBJ1-2, with D tentatively TRBD1 (6 bases). CDR3 length equals 13 residues. Per germline, CDR1 LNHDA and CDR2 SQIVND (reference sequence). Deletions cut 2 bases from V and 5 bases from J, with 9 bases between. CDR3 residues: CASSIPGQYGYTF. The CDR3 bases are TGTGCCAGTAGTATACCCGGACAGTATGGCTACACCTTC.

The gene calls are TRBV9 and TRBJ2-7, with unresolved D. This CDR3 region has 14 residues. The V end was cut by 3 bases, the J end by 3 bases, with 13 bases between. Germline V lookup: CDR1 SGDLS, CDR2 YYNGEE. CDR3 sequence reads: CASSASFRDYEQYF. CDR3 DNA sequence: TGTGCCAGCAGCGCCTCTTTTAGGGACTACGAGCAGTACTTC.

V usage is TRBV6-4 and J usage is TRBJ2-2; weak D call: TRBD2 (6 bases). The length of the CDR3 is 16 residues. Germline CDR1 reads MRHNA; CDR2 reads SNTAGT. V lost 2 bases, J lost 0 bases, and 10 bases lay in between. The CDR3: CASSDAGTANTGELFF. DNA of the CDR3: TGTGCCAGCAGTGACGCGGGGACTGCGAACACCGGGGAGCTGTTTTTT.

The table lists this clone with a count of one. J is TRBJ1-1 and V is TRBV24-1; 10 nucleotides agree with TRBD1. The CDR3 runs to 15 residues. Germline trimming cut 4 bases from V and 4 bases from J; bases unmatched to any gene: 5. The V gene's germline CDR1 is KGHDR and CDR2 SFDVKD. The CDR3 DNA follows: TGTGCCACCAGTGACGCCCGGACAGGGGGCACTGAAGCTTTCTTT. This sequence encodes CATSDARTGGTEAFF.

The chain carries TRBV6-5 and TRBJ1-3, with 7 positions matching TRBD1. V lost 6 bases and J lost 1; bases outside the gene matches: 6. This CDR3 has 15 residues. Germline CDR1 reads MNHEY; CDR2 reads SVGAGI. In DNA form, the CDR3 reads TGTGCCAGCAGCTACGACAGGGCTTCTGGAAACACCATATATTTT. Residues: CASSYDRASGNTIYF.

This clone was found a few times. This chain links TRBV28 with TRBJ2-2, with a weak D call TRBD1 (6 bases). V was pared by 6 bases and J by 1 base, with 12 bases between. The CDR3 is 15 amino acids. CDR1 is MDHEN and CDR2 is SYDVKM in the germline V gene. The CDR3 reads CASRPEDRNTGELFF. In DNA form, the CDR3 reads TGTGCCAGCAGACCCGAGGACAGGAACACCGGGGAGCTGTTTTTT.

The chain recombines TRBV18 with TRBJ1-2; D unclear. There are 15 residues in the CDR3. From germline, CDR1 is KGHSH and CDR2 LQKENI. The V end was cut by 3 bases, the J end by 5 bases, with 16 bases between. CDR3 nucleotides: TGTGCCAGCTCACCCCCGAGGTTGGTCCGTTATGGCTACACCTTC. Protein sequence: CASSPPRLVRYGYTF. The variable domain in full, completed from reference TRBV18 and TRBJ1-2, reads NAGVMQNPRHLVRRRGQEARLRCSPMKGHSHVYWYRQLPEEGLKFMVYLQKENIIDESGMPKERFSAEFPKEGPSILRIQQVVRGDSAAYFCASSPPRLVRYGYTFGSGTRLTVV.

The V and J genes are TRBV7-8 and TRBJ1-1; D gene ambiguous. Germline V gene data show CDR1 as SGHVS and CDR2 as FQNEAQ. This CDR3 spans 15 amino acids. The V end lost 2 bases, the J end lost 0 bases, and 10 bases lay between the germline ends. The CDR3 protein is CASSLLPLMNTEAFF. CDR3 nucleotides: TGTGCCAGCAGCTTACTTCCCCTTATGAACACTGAAGCTTTCTTT.